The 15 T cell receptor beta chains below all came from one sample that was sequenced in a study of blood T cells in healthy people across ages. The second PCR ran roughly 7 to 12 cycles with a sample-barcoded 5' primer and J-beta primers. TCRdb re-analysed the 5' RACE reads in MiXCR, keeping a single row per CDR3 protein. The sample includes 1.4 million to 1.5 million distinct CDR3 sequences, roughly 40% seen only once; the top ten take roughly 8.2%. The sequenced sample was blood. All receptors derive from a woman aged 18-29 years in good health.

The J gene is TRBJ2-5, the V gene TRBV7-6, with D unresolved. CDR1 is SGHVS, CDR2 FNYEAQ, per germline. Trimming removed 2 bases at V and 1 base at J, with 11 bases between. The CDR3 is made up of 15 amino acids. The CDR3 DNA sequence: TGTGCCAGCAGCTTACTAAGCCCGTCCCAAGAGACCCAGTACTTC. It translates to CASSLLSPSQETQYF.

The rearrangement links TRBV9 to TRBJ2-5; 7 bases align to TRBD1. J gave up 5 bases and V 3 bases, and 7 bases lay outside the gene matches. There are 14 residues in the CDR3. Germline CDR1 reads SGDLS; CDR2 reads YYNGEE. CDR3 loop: CASSGKGAEETQYF. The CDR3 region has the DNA TGTGCCAGCAGCGGGAAGGGGGCGGAGGAGACCCAGTACTTC.

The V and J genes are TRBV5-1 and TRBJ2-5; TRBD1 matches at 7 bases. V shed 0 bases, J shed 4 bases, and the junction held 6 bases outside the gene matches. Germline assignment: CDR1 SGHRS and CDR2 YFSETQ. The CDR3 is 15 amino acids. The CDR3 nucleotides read TGCGCCAGCAGCTTGGATAGGGGGCGTTTAGAGACCCAGTACTTC. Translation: CASSLDRGRLETQYF. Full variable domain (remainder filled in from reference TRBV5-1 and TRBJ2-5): KAGVTQTPRYLIKTRGQQVTLSCSPISGHRSVSWYQQTPGQGLQFLFEYFSETQRNKGNFPGRFSGRQFSNSRSEMNVSTLELGDSALYLCASSLDRGRLETQYFGPGTRLLVL.

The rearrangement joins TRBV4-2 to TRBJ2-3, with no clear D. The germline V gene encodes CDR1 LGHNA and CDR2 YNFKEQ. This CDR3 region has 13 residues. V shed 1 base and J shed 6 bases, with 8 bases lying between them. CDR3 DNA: TGTGCCAGCAGCCAAGGACCAGAGGATACGCAGTATTTT. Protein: CASSQGPEDTQYF.

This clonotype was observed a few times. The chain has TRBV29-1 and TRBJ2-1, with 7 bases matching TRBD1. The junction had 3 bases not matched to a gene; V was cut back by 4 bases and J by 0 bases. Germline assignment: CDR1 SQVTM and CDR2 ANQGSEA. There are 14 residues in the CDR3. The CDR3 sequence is CSVGGQSSYNEQFF. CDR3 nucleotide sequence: TGCAGCGTTGGGGGACAGAGCTCCTACAATGAGCAGTTCTTC.

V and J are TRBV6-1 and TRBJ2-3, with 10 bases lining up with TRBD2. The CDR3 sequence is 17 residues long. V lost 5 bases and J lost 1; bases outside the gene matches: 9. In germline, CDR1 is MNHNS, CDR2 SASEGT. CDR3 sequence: CASSRLSGRTGTDTQYF. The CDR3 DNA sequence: TGTGCCAGCAGTCGACTTAGCGGGAGGACAGGCACAGATACGCAGTATTTT.

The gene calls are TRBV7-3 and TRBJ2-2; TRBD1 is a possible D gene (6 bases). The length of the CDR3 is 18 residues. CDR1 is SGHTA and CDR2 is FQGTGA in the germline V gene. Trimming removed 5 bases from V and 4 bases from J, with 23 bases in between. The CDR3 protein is CASSIEGFQTGPTGELFF. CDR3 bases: TGTGCCAGCAGCATTGAGGGGTTTCAGACAGGCCCCACCGGGGAGCTGTTTTTT.

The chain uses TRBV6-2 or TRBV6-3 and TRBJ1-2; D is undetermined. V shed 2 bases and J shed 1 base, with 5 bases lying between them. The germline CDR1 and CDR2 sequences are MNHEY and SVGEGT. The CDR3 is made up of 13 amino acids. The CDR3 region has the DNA TGTGCCAGCAGTTACGAGGTTAACTATGGCTACACCTTC. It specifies CASSYEVNYGYTF.

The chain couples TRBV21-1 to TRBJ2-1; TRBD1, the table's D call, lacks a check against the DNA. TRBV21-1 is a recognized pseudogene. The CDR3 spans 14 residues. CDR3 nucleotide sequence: TGTGCCAGCAGCTGCCGGGACAGGCCGAATGAGCAGTTCTTC. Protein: CASSCRDRPNEQFF.

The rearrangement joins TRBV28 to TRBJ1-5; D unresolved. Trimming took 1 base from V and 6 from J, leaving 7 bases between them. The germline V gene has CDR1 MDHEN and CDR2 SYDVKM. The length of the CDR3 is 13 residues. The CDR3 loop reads CASSLLASQPQHF. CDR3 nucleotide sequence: TGTGCCAGCAGTTTATTGGCGTCTCAGCCCCAGCATTTT.

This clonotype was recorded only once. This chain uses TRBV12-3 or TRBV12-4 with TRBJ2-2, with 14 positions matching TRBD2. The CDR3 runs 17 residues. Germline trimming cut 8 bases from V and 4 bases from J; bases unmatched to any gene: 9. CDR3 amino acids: CASLGLAGGRVTGELFF. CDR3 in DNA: TGTGCCAGCTTAGGACTAGCGGGAGGCCGGGTCACCGGGGAGCTGTTTTTT.

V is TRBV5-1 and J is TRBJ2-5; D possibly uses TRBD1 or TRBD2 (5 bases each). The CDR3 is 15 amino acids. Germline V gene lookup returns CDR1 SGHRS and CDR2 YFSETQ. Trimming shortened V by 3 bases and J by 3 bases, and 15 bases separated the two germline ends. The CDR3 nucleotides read TGCGCCAGCAGCTCCCCGCTGGGGGTCGAAGAGACCCAGTACTTC. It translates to CASSSPLGVEETQYF.

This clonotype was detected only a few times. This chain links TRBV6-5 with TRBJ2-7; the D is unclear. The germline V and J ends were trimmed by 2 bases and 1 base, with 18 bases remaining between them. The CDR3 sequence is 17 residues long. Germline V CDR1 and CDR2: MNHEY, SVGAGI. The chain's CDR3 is CASSYRPGADDSYEQYF. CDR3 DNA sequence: TGTGCCAGCAGTTACCGCCCCGGTGCGGACGATTCCTACGAGCAGTACTTC.

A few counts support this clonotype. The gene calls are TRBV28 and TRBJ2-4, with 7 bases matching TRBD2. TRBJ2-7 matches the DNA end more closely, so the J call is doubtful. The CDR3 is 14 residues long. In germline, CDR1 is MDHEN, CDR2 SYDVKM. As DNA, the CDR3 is TGTGCCAGCAGTGCGCGACTAGCTAGGTACGAGCAGTACTTC. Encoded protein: CASSARLARYEQYF.

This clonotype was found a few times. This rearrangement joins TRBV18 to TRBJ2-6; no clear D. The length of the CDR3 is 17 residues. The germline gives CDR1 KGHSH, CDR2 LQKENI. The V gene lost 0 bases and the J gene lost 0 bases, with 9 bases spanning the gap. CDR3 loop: CASSPPLTSSGANVLTF. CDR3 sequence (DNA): TGTGCCAGCTCACCACCTCTAACGAGCTCTGGGGCCAACGTCCTGACTTTC.